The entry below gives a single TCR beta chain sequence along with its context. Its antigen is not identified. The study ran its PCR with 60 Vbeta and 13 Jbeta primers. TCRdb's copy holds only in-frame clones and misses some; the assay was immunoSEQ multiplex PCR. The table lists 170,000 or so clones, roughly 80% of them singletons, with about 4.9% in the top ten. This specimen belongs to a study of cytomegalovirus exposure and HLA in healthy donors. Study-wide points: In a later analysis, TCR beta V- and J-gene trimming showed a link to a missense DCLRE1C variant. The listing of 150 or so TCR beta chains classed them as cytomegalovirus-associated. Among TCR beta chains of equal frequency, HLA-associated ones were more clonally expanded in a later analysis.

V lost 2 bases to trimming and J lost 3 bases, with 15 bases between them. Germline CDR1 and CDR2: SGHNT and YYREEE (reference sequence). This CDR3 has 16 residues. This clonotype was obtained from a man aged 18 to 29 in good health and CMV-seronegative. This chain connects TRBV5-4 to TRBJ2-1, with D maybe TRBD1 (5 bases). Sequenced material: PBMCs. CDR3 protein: CASSLSHRPDYNEQFF. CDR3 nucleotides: TGTGCCAGCAGCTTAAGCCACAGGCCCGACTACAATGAGCAGTTCTTC. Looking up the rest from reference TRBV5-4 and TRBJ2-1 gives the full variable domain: ETGVTQSPTHLIKTRGQQVTLRCSSQSGHNTVSWYQQALGQGPQFIFQYYREEENGRGNFPPRFSGLQFPNYSSELNVNALELDDSALYLCASSLSHRPDYNEQFFGPGTRLTVL.